These 29 T cell receptor beta chains share one sample of origin, sequenced in a study of OX40 agonist ivuxolimab in advanced cancers. Repertoires were generated with immunoSEQ multiplex PCR, while TCRdb's copy carries only in-frame clones and drops some. The profile shows about 67,000 clones, 87% of them singletons. This sample comprised CD4+ or CD8+ T cells sorted from blood, obtained in a trial of the OX40 agonist ivuxolimab. The origin of the receptors is an adult with an advanced solid tumor such as melanoma, head and neck, liver or kidney cancer.

V gene TRBV28 combines with J gene TRBJ1-2; perhaps TRBD1 as D (6 bases). CDR3 length: 14 residues. The V gene lost 4 bases and the J gene lost 0 bases, with 9 bases spanning the gap. Germline loops: CDR1 MDHEN, CDR2 SYDVKM. CDR3 in amino acids: CASSSGATNYGYTF. The CDR3, as DNA: TGTGCCAGCAGTTCAGGGGCGACTAACTATGGCTACACCTTC.

The chain uses TRBV28 and TRBJ2-7; 8 bases fit TRBD2. Trimming cost V 8 bases and J 3 bases; bases outside gene matches: 6. The CDR3 runs 13 residues. Germline CDR1 MDHEN, CDR2 SYDVKM. CDR3 loop: CASREGNLYEQYF. The CDR3 coding sequence is TGTGCCAGCCGGGAGGGTAACCTCTACGAGCAGTACTTC.

Only a few counts were recorded for this clone. The chain uses TRBV30 and TRBJ1-6; weak D call: TRBD1 (5 bases). Germline-derived CDR1 and CDR2 are GTSNPN and SVGIG (reference sequence). V lost 7 bases to trimming and J lost 5 bases, with 9 bases between them. This CDR3 region has 12 residues. The CDR3 sequence is CASGRNNSPLHF. The CDR3 bases are TGTGCCTCGGGACGGAATAATTCACCCCTCCACTTT.

The rearrangement uses TRBV6-1 and TRBJ2-3, with D possibly matching TRBD2 (6 bases). V lost 3 bases and J 1 base, leaving 14 bases between the germline ends. The CDR3 sequence is 16 residues long. CDR1 MNHNS and CDR2 SASEGT come from the germline V gene. The CDR3 coding sequence is TGTGCCAGCAGTGATCGGGGGTTAATGGGCACAGATACGCAGTATTTT. It specifies CASSDRGLMGTDTQYF.

The chain employs TRBV19 and TRBJ2-3; D is perhaps TRBD1 (7 bases). CDR3 length: 17 residues. The V gene's germline CDR1 is LNHDA and CDR2 SQIVND (reference sequence). Trimming removed 5 bases from V and 1 base from J, with 19 bases in between. DNA of the CDR3: TGTGCCAGTAGTCTCCAGGGGGGAGGAGGGGGCACAGATACGCAGTATTTT. The encoded protein is CASSLQGGGGGTDTQYF.

This chain links TRBV30 with TRBJ1-6, with 7 positions matching TRBD1. The junction had 6 bases not matched to a gene; V was cut back by 4 bases and J by 6 bases. From germline, CDR1 is GTSNPN and CDR2 SVGIG (reference sequence). The CDR3 loop spans 14 amino acids. CDR3 nucleotides: TGTGCCTGGACGAAAGGGGGCAGTAATTCACCCCTCCACTTT. Protein sequence: CAWTKGGSNSPLHF.

The sample holds a few counts of this clone. The chain uses TRBV30 and TRBJ2-7; possible D gene TRBD2, 6 bases. This CDR3 comprises 14 residues. CDR1 and CDR2 from the germline V gene are GTSNPN and SVGIG (reference sequence). V was pared by 3 bases and J by 5 bases, with 17 bases between. CDR3 amino acids: CAWSRNSGRNEQYF. The CDR3 DNA reads TGTGCCTGGAGCCGTAACTCGGGGAGGAACGAGCAGTACTTC.

The gene calls are TRBV11-1 and TRBJ2-7; 7 nucleotides line up with TRBD1. The CDR3 has 13 amino acids. CDR1 and CDR2 from the germline V gene are SGHAT and FQDESV (reference sequence). With V trimmed by 5 bases and J by 5 bases, 6 bases remained unmatched. The CDR3 here is CASSATTGHEQYF. In DNA form, the CDR3 reads TGTGCCAGCAGCGCCACGACAGGGCACGAGCAGTACTTC.

The J gene is TRBJ2-1, the V gene TRBV7-2; the D gene could be TRBD1 or TRBD2 (5 bases each). CDR3 length equals 14 residues. V lost 0 bases, J lost 2 bases, and 5 bases lay in between. Germline CDR1 and CDR2: SGHTA and FQGNSA. CDR3 in amino acids: CASSLAGAYNEQFF. The DNA of the CDR3 is TGTGCCAGCAGCTTAGCGGGGGCCTACAATGAGCAGTTCTTC.

The CDR3: CASSATGGRSYEQYF. Here the CDR3 DNA reads TGTGCCAGCAGCGCGACAGGGGGCAGGTCCTACGAGCAGTACTTC. V usage is TRBV25-1 and J usage is TRBJ2-7; TRBD1 matches 10 bases. The V gene's germline CDR1 is MGHDK and CDR2 SYGVNS. V shed 6 bases, J shed 1 base, and the junction held 6 bases outside the gene matches. This CDR3 spans 15 amino acids.

The chain combines TRBV18 with TRBJ1-2; D remains unclear. The CDR3 consists of 14 residues. The germline V gene encodes CDR1 KGHSH and CDR2 LQKENI. The V end lost 2 bases, the J end lost 2 bases, and 9 bases lay between the germline ends. Written as DNA, the CDR3 is TGTGCCAGCTCACCAAATGCCGAGAACTATGGCTACACCTTC. It codes for CASSPNAENYGYTF.

CDR3 loop: CAWTITETEAFF. In DNA, the CDR3 is TGTGCCTGGACTATCACAGAGACTGAAGCTTTCTTT. This chain uses TRBV30 with TRBJ1-1; D is undetermined. Germline CDR1 GTSNPN, CDR2 SVGIG (reference sequence). V dropped 4 bases and J dropped 5 bases, with 11 bases sitting between them. CDR3 length: 12 residues.

V usage is TRBV10-1 and J usage is TRBJ2-3; 10 nucleotides match TRBD2. Germline trimming cut 0 bases from V and 0 bases from J; bases unmatched to any gene: 9. Germline V CDR1 and CDR2: WNHNN, SYGVQD (reference sequence). CDR3 length: 19 residues. CDR3 coding DNA: TGCGCCAGCAGTGAGTCGAGCGGGAGGGCCGGTCTTAGCACAGATACGCAGTATTTT. This gives the protein CASSESSGRAGLSTDTQYF.

The chain has TRBV27 and TRBJ1-1; D gene ambiguous. Trimming cost V 6 bases and J 0 bases, with 14 bases left between them. Germline CDR1 MNHEY, CDR2 SMNVEV (reference sequence). The CDR3 sequence is 15 residues long. CDR3 nucleotide sequence: TGTGCCAGCAGACTAACCGGCCCGATGAACACTGAAGCTTTCTTT. Amino acid sequence: CASRLTGPMNTEAFF.

The rearrangement links TRBV7-2 to TRBJ2-3; 12 nucleotides match TRBD2. CDR1 and CDR2 (germline): SGHTA, FQGNSA. V gave up 0 bases and J gave up 1 base; unmatched junction bases: 2. The CDR3 totals 17 residues. CDR3 sequence (DNA): TGTGCCAGCAGCTTAGCAAGACTAGCGGGGGGCACAGATACGCAGTATTTT. Translating it yields CASSLARLAGGTDTQYF.

V gene TRBV30 combines with J gene TRBJ1-5, with TRBD1 matching over 7 bases. This CDR3 is built from 15 residues. Trimming removed 1 base from V and 6 bases from J; junction bases left unmatched: 9. Germline V gene lookup returns CDR1 GTSNPN and CDR2 SVGIG (reference sequence). The CDR3 DNA is TGTGCCTGGAGTGGGGGGGCGAACAGGGGTCAGCCCCAGCATTTT. As protein: CAWSGGANRGQPQHF.

This chain joins TRBV7-2 and TRBJ1-1, with TRBD1 matching over 11 bases. The CDR3 length is 15 residues. Germline CDR1 and CDR2: SGHTA and FQGNSA. The junction had 13 bases not matched to a gene; V was cut back by 5 bases and J by 11 bases. The CDR3 spells CASSGGTGGAGTAFF. For the CDR3, the DNA is TGTGCCAGCAGCGGCGGGACAGGGGGAGCTGGGACGGCTTTCTTT. Together with reference TRBV7-2 and TRBJ1-1, the CDR3 gives the full variable domain: GAGVSQSPSNKVTEKGKDVELRCDPISGHTALYWYRQSLGQGLEFLIYFQGNSAPDKSGLPSDRFSAERTGGSVSTLTIQRTQQEDSAVYLCASSGGTGGAGTAFFGQGTRLTVV.

The chain recombines TRBV27 with TRBJ2-3; D may match TRBD1 or TRBD2 (5 bases each). The germline V gene encodes CDR1 MNHEY and CDR2 SMNVEV (reference sequence). The V end lost 3 bases, the J end lost 2 bases, and 15 bases lay between the germline ends. This CDR3 region has 16 residues. CDR3 sequence reads: CASSLSSFGTTDTQYF. The CDR3 DNA sequence: TGTGCCAGCAGTTTGTCGTCTTTCGGGACCACAGATACGCAGTATTTT.

The V and J genes are TRBV19 and TRBJ1-5, with D possibly being TRBD1 (5 bases). The CDR3 is 15 amino acids. V gave up 9 bases and J gave up 6 bases, with 21 bases separating them. Germline CDR1 and CDR2: LNHDA and SQIVND (reference sequence). CDR3 residues: CASRDGDGTGQPQHF. The CDR3 nucleotides are TGTGCCAGCAGGGATGGGGACGGGACTGGTCAGCCCCAGCATTTT.

This clone was recorded only once. The rearrangement uses TRBV6-5 and TRBJ1-1; D uncertain. This CDR3 is 13 amino acids long. Between the trimmed V and J ends, which lost 7 bases and 0 bases, there was a span of 9 bases. Germline CDR1 reads MNHEY; CDR2 reads SVGAGI. Here the CDR3 reads CASTRRMNTEAFF. CDR3 nucleotide sequence: TGTGCCAGCACAAGGAGAATGAACACTGAAGCTTTCTTT.

The DNA of the CDR3 is TGTGCCAGCAGCTTTAGGGGGTTGAACTCACCCCTCCACTTT. It encodes CASSFRGLNSPLHF. The chain carries TRBV5-6 and TRBJ1-6; possible D gene TRBD1, 6 bases. The V end was cut by 2 bases, the J end by 10 bases, with 13 bases between. The CDR3 loop spans 14 amino acids. Germline CDR1 reads SGHDT; CDR2 reads YYEEEE. Full variable domain (remainder filled in from reference TRBV5-6 and TRBJ1-6): DAGVTQSPTHLIKTRGQQVTLRCSPKSGHDTVSWYQQALGQGPQFIFQYYEEEERQRGNFPDRFSGHQFPNYSSELNVNALLLGDSALYLCASSFRGLNSPLHFGNGTRLTVT.

The chain uses TRBV9 and TRBJ1-6; D possibly corresponds to TRBD1 (6 bases). CDR1 and CDR2 from the germline V gene are SGDLS and YYNGEE. The length of the CDR3 is 20 residues. Between the trimmed V and J ends, which lost 0 bases and 0 bases, there was a span of 19 bases. CDR3 sequence: CASSVGGQTPSSSYNSPLHF. The CDR3 nucleotides read TGTGCCAGCAGCGTAGGTGGACAGACTCCTTCGAGCTCCTATAATTCACCCCTCCACTTT.

This clone was observed a single time. This chain connects TRBV10-2 to TRBJ2-7; D is unresolved. V lost 2 bases to trimming and J lost 3 bases, with 8 bases between them. Germline loops: CDR1 WSHSY, CDR2 SAAADI. The CDR3 totals 13 residues. The CDR3 is CASSELGFYEQYF. The CDR3 DNA follows: TGCGCCAGCAGTGAGCTAGGGTTCTACGAGCAGTACTTC.

V and J are TRBV27 and TRBJ1-5; D remains ambiguous. Trimming cost V 2 bases and J 5 bases, with 7 bases left between them. Germline assignment: CDR1 MNHEY and CDR2 SMNVEV (reference sequence). The CDR3 contains 13 residues. The CDR3 DNA is TGTGCCAGCAGTTTAAACGGGCATCAGCCCCAGCATTTT. Translation gives CASSLNGHQPQHF.

This chain connects TRBV5-6 to TRBJ1-2; the match to TRBD1 covers 8 bases. CDR1 SGHDT and CDR2 YYEEEE come from the germline V gene. Unmatched junction bases numbered 8, after V lost 1 base and J lost 0 bases. The CDR3 sequence is 17 residues long. The CDR3 sequence: CASSLFLGTGANYGYTF. The CDR3 region has the DNA TGTGCCAGCAGCTTGTTTCTCGGGACAGGAGCTAACTATGGCTACACCTTC.

The rearrangement links TRBV29-1 to TRBJ2-3; 7 nucleotides align to TRBD2. This CDR3 contains 14 residues. From germline, CDR1 is SQVTM and CDR2 ANQGSEA. Losses at the gene ends were 7 bases for V and 2 bases for J; bases not matched to a gene: 9. CDR3 DNA sequence: TGCAGCGCTGCGGAAGCGGGATTCACAGATACGCAGTATTTT. The encoded protein is CSAAEAGFTDTQYF.

This chain joins TRBV27 and TRBJ2-1; D is unclear. The germline gives CDR1 MNHEY, CDR2 SMNVEV (reference sequence). Trimming left V 3 bases short and J 7 bases short, with 16 bases between. The CDR3 spans 15 residues. CDR3 sequence (DNA): TGTGCCAGCAGTTTTCGTCCTCGGACCACGAATGAGCAGTTCTTC. As protein: CASSFRPRTTNEQFF.

The V and J genes are TRBV9 and TRBJ2-3; D is undetermined. This CDR3 is 16 amino acids long. Germline-derived CDR1 and CDR2 are SGDLS and YYNGEE. V lost 0 bases, J lost 1 base, and 12 bases lay in between. CDR3 coding DNA: TGTGCCAGCAGCGTAGGTCATAGGGAAGGCACAGATACGCAGTATTTT. As protein: CASSVGHREGTDTQYF.

This clone has a handful of counts. V and J are TRBV10-1 and TRBJ2-3; D is perhaps TRBD2 (5 bases). There are 15 residues in the CDR3. Trimming took off 3 bases at V and 1 base at J, with 11 bases between the two ends. Germline V gene data show CDR1 as WNHNN and CDR2 as SYGVQD (reference sequence). CDR3 sequence (DNA): TGCGCCAGCAGTGATGTGGGAGTGGGCACAGATACGCAGTATTTT. This gives the protein CASSDVGVGTDTQYF.